This T cell receptor beta chain is from a study of tumor-infiltrating lymphocytes in primary liver carcinoma. As for this clonotype: One base away lies a much larger clone, so this may be a sequencing read error.

For each extraction, RNA and DNA were obtained together from approximately 20-30 mg of unsorted bulk tissue. With chronic HBV infection, the patients were also treatment-naive. With a constant-region primer, TCR beta cDNA was made from around 530 ng of total RNA. The TCR beta library was amplified through three nested multiplex PCR rounds in a modified ARM-PCR procedure. MiXCR, run by TCRdb on the multiplex PCR reads, gives a single entry per CDR3 protein. Here the sample spans 100,000 or so distinct CDR3 sequences, roughly 80% being singletons. Sequenced: liver tumor tissue from sampling region 3. Described subset: tumor region T3, left-lateral pole. The receptor's source is a man aged 35 to 55 with primary liver carcinoma and hepatitis B virus infection.

The CDR3: CTSSIALQGASGNTIYF. The CDR3 coding sequence is TGTACCAGCAGCATAGCTCTACAGGGGGCGTCTGGAAACACCATATATTTT. The chain couples TRBV21-1 to TRBJ1-3; the DNA was not used to check the table's D call, TRBD1. TRBV21-1 is marked as a pseudogene. This CDR3 has 17 amino acids.